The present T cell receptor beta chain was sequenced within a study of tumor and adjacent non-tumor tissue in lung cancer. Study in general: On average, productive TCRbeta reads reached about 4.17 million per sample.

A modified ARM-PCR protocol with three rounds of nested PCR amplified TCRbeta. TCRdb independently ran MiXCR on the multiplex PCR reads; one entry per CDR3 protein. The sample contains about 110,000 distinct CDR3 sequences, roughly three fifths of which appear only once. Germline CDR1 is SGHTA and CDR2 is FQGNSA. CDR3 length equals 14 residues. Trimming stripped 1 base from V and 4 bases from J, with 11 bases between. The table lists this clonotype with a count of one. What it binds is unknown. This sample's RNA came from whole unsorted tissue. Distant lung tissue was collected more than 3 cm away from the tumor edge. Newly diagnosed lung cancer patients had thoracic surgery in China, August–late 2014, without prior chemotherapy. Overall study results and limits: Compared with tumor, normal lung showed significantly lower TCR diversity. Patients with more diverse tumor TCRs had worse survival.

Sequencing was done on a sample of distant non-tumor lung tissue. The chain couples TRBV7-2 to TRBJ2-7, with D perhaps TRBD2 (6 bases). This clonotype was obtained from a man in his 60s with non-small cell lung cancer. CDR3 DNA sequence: TGTGCCAGCAGCTTAGTTGACCGGGGGTACGAGCAGTACTTC. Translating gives CASSLVDRGYEQYF.